The 21 T cell receptor beta chains given below trace back to one sample, sequenced in a study of T cell clonality in common variable immunodeficiency. The protocol was immunoSEQ multiplex PCR, while the TCRdb copy is restricted to in-frame clones and leaves out a portion. There are 25,000 to 35,000 clones in the sample, none observed a single time. Source material: peripheral blood mononuclear cells. The receptors originated from a person aged 18-70 years in good health.

In the case of this clone: The read finishes 3 residues shy of the CDR3 end, and the germline J gene is used to complete it. The chain recombines TRBV7-2 with TRBJ1-3, with 9 nucleotides matching TRBD1. CDR1 is SGHTA, CDR2 FQGNSA, per germline. The CDR3 covers 14 residues. V lost 5 bases to trimming and J lost 5 bases; unmatched junction nucleotides: 4. The CDR3 loop is CASSTGQGRNTIYF. The sequenced CDR3 bases are TGTGCCAGCAGCACCGGACAGGGGAGAAACACC.

This clone was observed many times. The CDR3 end is not reached by the read, which stops 3 residues before it; the germline J gene fills it in. The rearrangement uses TRBV12-3 or TRBV12-4 and TRBJ1-2; D perhaps matches TRBD1 (5 bases). The V end lost 4 bases, the J end lost 3 bases, and 9 bases lay between the germline ends. CDR3 length: 13 amino acids. The CDR3 sequence is CASSSSGDYGYTF. The CDR3 DNA, read in part, is TGTGCCAGCAGTTCGTCGGGGGACTATGGC.

This clone occurred many times. The CDR3 extends 3 residues past the end of the read, so its final part is completed from the germline J gene. J is TRBJ1-1 and V is TRBV11-2; D perhaps matches TRBD1 (6 bases). Trimming pared 6 bases from V and 5 bases from J, leaving 19 bases between. Germline V gives CDR1 SGHAT, CDR2 FQNNGV. This CDR3 is built from 15 residues. CDR3 DNA (partial): TGTGCCAGCAGAACTGGGGGGGCTCGCTTGACTGAA. Translating it yields CASRTGGARLTE. The CDR3 as a whole reads CASRTGGARLTEAFF.

This clone was seen many times. With the read ending 3 residues before the CDR3 end, the germline J gene is used to fill in that end. V is TRBV6-1 and J is TRBJ1-2; 9 bases match TRBD1. The CDR3 has 15 amino acids. The trim removed 2 bases at V and 3 bases at J, leaving 4 bases unmatched. In germline, CDR1 is MNHNS, CDR2 SASEGT. The sequenced part of the CDR3 DNA is TGTGCCAGCAGTGAAAGGGACAGGGTGGACTATGGC. This codes for CASSERDRVDYG. The complete CDR3 protein is CASSERDRVDYGYTF.

Many counts were recorded for this clone. The read terminates 3 residues before the CDR3 end, so the remaining end is supplied by the germline J gene. The chain couples TRBV5-4 to TRBJ2-4, with 11 bases matching TRBD2. After removal of 3 bases from V and 5 bases from J, the junction contained 1 base not matched to a gene. Germline V gives CDR1 SGHNT, CDR2 YYREEE (reference sequence). The CDR3 length is 14 residues. CDR3 sequence: CASSSLAGENIQYF. The DNA read from the CDR3 is TGTGCCAGCAGCTCACTAGCGGGAGAAAACATT.

This clone has a count of ten or more. Coverage ceases 3 residues before the CDR3 finishes, and the germline J gene fills in the end. This chain connects TRBV9 to TRBJ2-7, with a tentative D call TRBD1 (5 bases). The germline CDR1 and CDR2 sequences are SGDLS and YYNGEE. The ends were cut back, 0 bases at V and 2 bases at J, with 12 bases in the middle. CDR3 length equals 15 residues. CDR3 region: CASSVAGHSAYEQYF. The part of the CDR3 DNA that was read is TGTGCCAGCAGCGTAGCTGGACACAGCGCCTACGAG.

This clone was seen many times. The sequenced fragment ends 3 residues before the CDR3 boundary, so the rest is inferred from the germline J gene. This chain joins TRBV5-1 and TRBJ2-3, with 10 bases matching TRBD2. With 4 bases clipped from V and 5 bases from J, the junction kept 10 bases outside the gene matches. The CDR3 is made up of 16 amino acids. Germline V lookup: CDR1 SGHRS, CDR2 YFSETQ. The CDR3 bases that were read are TGCGCCAGCAGCGGGTACACTAGCGGGGAGGTAGATACG. It yields the protein CASSGYTSGEVDT. The full CDR3 protein is CASSGYTSGEVDTQYF.

With regard to this clone: From the germline J gene comes the end of the CDR3, since the read stops 3 residues before it. The V call is TRBV5-1, the J call TRBJ1-1, with 7 bases identical to TRBD1. The CDR3 extends over 14 amino acids. Germline V gene data show CDR1 as SGHRS and CDR2 as YFSETQ. V lost 0 bases to trimming and J lost 4 bases; unmatched junction nucleotides: 3. CDR3 DNA (partial): TGCGCCAGCAGCTTGGTACCAGGGGGCACTGAA. It encodes CASSLVPGGTE. The entire CDR3 protein reads CASSLVPGGTEAFF.

This clone was seen ten or more times. Sequencing ends 3 residues short of the CDR3 end; the germline J gene provides the rest. V is TRBV7-9 and J is TRBJ2-3, with D possibly matching TRBD2 (5 bases). In germline, CDR1 is SEHNR, CDR2 FQNEAQ (reference sequence). The CDR3 covers 15 residues. Trimming pared 4 bases from V and 0 bases from J, leaving 11 bases between. CDR3 DNA (partial): TGTGCCAGCAGCTCGGACTGGTCTAGCACAGATACG. Translated: CASSSDWSSTDT. The entire CDR3 reads CASSSDWSSTDTQYF.

This clone was counted ten times or more. The missing CDR3 end, 3 residues past where the read stops, is filled in from the germline J gene. The rearrangement joins TRBV5-6 to TRBJ1-2, with TRBD1 as a possible D gene (6 bases). V lost 3 bases to trimming and J lost 2 bases, with 14 bases between them. This CDR3 has 15 residues. Germline loops: CDR1 SGHDT, CDR2 YYEEEE. This CDR3 is CASSSVGGTNYGYTF. The CDR3 bases that were read are TGTGCCAGCAGCTCCGTCGGTGGGACAAACTATGGC.

As concerns this clone: Sequencing ends 3 residues short of the CDR3 end; the germline J gene provides the rest. The sample contains more than one DNA sequence encoding this CDR3. V is TRBV27 and J is TRBJ2-7, with 11 bases aligning to TRBD2. CDR3 length: 14 residues. V gave up 4 bases and J gave up 4 bases; unmatched junction bases: 3. In germline, CDR1 is MNHEY, CDR2 SMNVEV (reference sequence). The sequenced CDR3 bases are TGTGCCAGCAGTTCCGGGACTAGCGGATACGAG. Translation gives CASSSGTSGYE. The complete CDR3 reads CASSSGTSGYEQYF.

This clone was recorded at least ten times. The read terminates 3 residues ahead of where the CDR3 ends, so the germline J gene completes it. This chain connects TRBV29-1 to TRBJ1-2, with 7 bases fitting TRBD1. The CDR3 contains 13 residues. The V and J ends lost 3 bases and 5 bases, in that order; junction bases with no gene match: 6. CDR1 and CDR2 from the germline V gene are SQVTM and ANQGSEA. The CDR3 is CSVEGTATYGYTF. The sequenced CDR3 bases are TGCAGCGTTGAGGGGACAGCAACATATGGC.

There are many counts of this clone. With the read ending 3 residues before the CDR3 end, the germline J gene is used to fill in that end. The gene calls are TRBV5-1 and TRBJ2-1; tentatively, D is TRBD2 (6 bases). The CDR3 extends over 15 amino acids. The V and J ends lost 0 bases and 2 bases respectively, with 9 bases between them. Germline CDR1 SGHRS, CDR2 YFSETQ. The CDR3 DNA, read in part, is TGCGCCAGCAGCTTGGGGACTATGCCCTACAATGAG. Encoded protein: CASSLGTMPYNE. The whole CDR3 protein reads CASSLGTMPYNEQFF. Looking up the rest from reference TRBV5-1 and TRBJ2-1 gives the full variable domain: KAGVTQTPRYLIKTRGQQVTLSCSPISGHRSVSWYQQTPGQGLQFLFEYFSETQRNKGNFPGRFSGRQFSNSRSEMNVSTLELGDSALYLCASSLGTMPYNEQFFGPGTRLTVL.

This clone has more than one count but fewer than ten. CDR3 loop: CASSDSEVYGQYF. CDR3 DNA (partial): TGTGCCAGCTCAGATAGCGAGGTCTATGGT. The rearrangement links TRBV18 to TRBJ2-4, with TRBD2 as a possible D gene (5 bases). Coverage ceases 3 residues before the CDR3 finishes, and the germline J gene fills in the end. The CDR3 consists of 13 residues. CDR1 and CDR2 from the germline V gene are KGHSH and LQKENI.

Of note for this clone: The read ends 3 residues before the CDR3 terminus; that terminus is restored from the germline J gene. The V gene is TRBV5-6, the J gene TRBJ2-3; D ambiguous. Germline V gene data show CDR1 as SGHDT and CDR2 as YYEEEE. V was shortened by 5 bases and J by 2 bases, with 15 bases between the two germline ends. This CDR3 has 15 amino acids. The CDR3 DNA, read in part, is TGTGCCAGCAGTTTAGGTAGCCCACACACAGATACG. Protein sequence: CASSLGSPHTDT. The complete CDR3 protein is CASSLGSPHTDTQYF.

This clone was seen a handful of times. The CDR3 sequence: CSDTCGEESSGNTIYF. The sequenced CDR3 bases are TGCAGCGACACATGCGGAGAGGAGAGCTCTGGAAACACC. The rearrangement joins TRBV29-1 to TRBJ1-3; no reliable D call. Sequencing ends 3 residues short of the CDR3 end; the germline J gene provides the rest. The CDR3 sequence is 16 residues long. Germline CDR1 and CDR2: SQVTM and ANQGSEA. V lost 7 bases and J lost 0, with 19 bases in between.

This clone was counted at least ten times. With the read ending 3 residues before the CDR3 end, the germline J gene is used to fill in that end. The chain joins TRBV2 to TRBJ2-3; the D gene is possibly TRBD1 (5 bases). Trimming took 1 base from V and 3 from J, leaving 5 bases between them. The CDR3 covers 13 residues. Germline assignment: CDR1 SNHLY and CDR2 FYNNEI. The CDR3 DNA, read in part, is TGTGCCAGCAGTGAAGACAGGACAGATACG. This sequence encodes CASSEDRTDT. The whole CDR3 sequence is CASSEDRTDTQYF.

Ten or more counts support this clone. The CDR3 extends 3 residues past the end of the read, so its final part is completed from the germline J gene. The rearrangement uses TRBV7-9 and TRBJ2-5; TRBD1 matches at 7 bases. This CDR3 has 15 residues. CDR1 SEHNR and CDR2 FQNEAQ come from the germline V gene (reference sequence). Losses at the gene ends were 5 bases for V and 2 bases for J; bases not matched to a gene: 8. CDR3 residues: CASSPGTANQETQYF. The sequenced part of the CDR3 DNA is TGTGCCAGCAGCCCGGGGACAGCTAATCAAGAGACC. Complete variable domain (other parts from reference TRBV7-9 and TRBJ2-5): DTGVSQNPRHKITKRGQNVTFRCDPISEHNRLYWYRQTLGQGPEFLTYFQNEAQLEKSRLLSDRFSAERPKGSFSTLEIQRTEQGDSAMYLCASSPGTANQETQYFGPGTRLLVL.

This clone has at least ten counts. The read ends 3 residues before the CDR3 terminus; that terminus is restored from the germline J gene. This sequence joins TRBV5-1 and TRBJ2-5, with 8 nucleotides matching TRBD2. This CDR3 region has 15 residues. From germline, CDR1 is SGHRS and CDR2 YFSETQ. Unmatched junction bases numbered 10, after V lost 4 bases and J lost 5 bases. The covered CDR3 bases are TGCGCCAGCAGCGGGGGGACTAGTCAGCCCGAGACC. Translated, it gives CASSGGTSQPET. The CDR3 reads in full as CASSGGTSQPETQYF.

In this sample, this clone turned up many times. The read ends 3 residues before the CDR3 terminus; that terminus is restored from the germline J gene. The rearrangement links TRBV2 to TRBJ1-2; D unresolved. The CDR3 sequence is 12 residues long. Trimming pared 4 bases from V and 2 bases from J, leaving 5 bases between. Germline CDR1 SNHLY, CDR2 FYNNEI. The chain's CDR3 is CASSVGNYGYTF. CDR3 bases read: TGTGCCAGCAGTGTCGGGAACTATGGC.

With regard to this clone: Read sequence stops 3 residues before the CDR3 end, and the germline J gene provides the missing end. The chain combines TRBV7-9 with TRBJ2-2, with TRBD1 matching over 12 bases. The CDR3 consists of 14 residues. Germline lookup yields CDR1 SEHNR and CDR2 FQNEAQ (reference sequence). CDR3 amino acids: CASRGTGGASPLFF. The sequenced part of the CDR3 DNA is TGTGCCAGCAGGGGGACAGGGGGCGCTTCACCG.